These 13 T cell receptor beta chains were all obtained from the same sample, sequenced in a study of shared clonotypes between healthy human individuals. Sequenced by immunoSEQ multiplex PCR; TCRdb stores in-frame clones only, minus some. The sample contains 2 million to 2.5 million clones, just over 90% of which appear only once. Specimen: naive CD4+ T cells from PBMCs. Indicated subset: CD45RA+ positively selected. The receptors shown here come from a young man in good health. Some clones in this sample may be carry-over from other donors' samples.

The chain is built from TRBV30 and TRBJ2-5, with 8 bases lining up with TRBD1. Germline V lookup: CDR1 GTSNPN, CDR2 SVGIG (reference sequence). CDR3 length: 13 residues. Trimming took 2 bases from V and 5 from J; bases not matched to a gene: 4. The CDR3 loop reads CAWSYNRGETQYF. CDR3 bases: TGTGCCTGGAGTTATAACAGGGGGGAGACCCAGTACTTC. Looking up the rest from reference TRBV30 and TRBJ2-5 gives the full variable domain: SQTIHQWPATLVQPVGSPLSLECTVEGTSNPNLYWYRQAAGRGLQLLFYSVGIGQISSEVPQNLSASRPQDRQFILSSKKLLLSDSGFYLCAWSYNRGETQYFGPGTRLLVL.

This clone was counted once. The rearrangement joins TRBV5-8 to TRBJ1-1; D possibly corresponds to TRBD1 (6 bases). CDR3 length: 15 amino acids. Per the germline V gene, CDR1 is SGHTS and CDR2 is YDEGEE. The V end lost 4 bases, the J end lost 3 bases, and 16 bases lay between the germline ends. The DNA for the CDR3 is TGTGCCAGCAGCCACTTGGGGGCGCAGGACACTGAAGCTTTCTTT. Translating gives CASSHLGAQDTEAFF.

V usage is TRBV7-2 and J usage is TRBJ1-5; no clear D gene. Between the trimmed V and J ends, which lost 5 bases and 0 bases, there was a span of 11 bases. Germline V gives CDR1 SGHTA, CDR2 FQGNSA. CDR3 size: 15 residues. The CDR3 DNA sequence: TGTGCCAGCAGCCCACAGCATAGTAGCAATCAGCCCCAGCATTTT. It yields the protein CASSPQHSSNQPQHF.

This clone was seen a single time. The CDR3, as DNA: TGCGCCAGCAGCCCTTCCGGGACAGGGGTAGGAACTGAAGCTTTCTTT. Its protein product is CASSPSGTGVGTEAFF. The chain joins TRBV5-1 to TRBJ1-1, with 10 nucleotides matching TRBD1. The V gene end was trimmed by 4 bases and the J gene end by 5 bases; junction bases not matched to a gene: 11. This CDR3 has 16 residues. Per germline, CDR1 SGHRS and CDR2 YFSETQ.

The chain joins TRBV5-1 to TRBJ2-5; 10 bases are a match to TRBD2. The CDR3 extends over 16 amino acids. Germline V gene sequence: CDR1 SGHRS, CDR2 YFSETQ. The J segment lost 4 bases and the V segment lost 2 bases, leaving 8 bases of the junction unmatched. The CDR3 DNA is TGCGCCAGCAGCTTCGGAGCGGGAGGGCCTGGAGAGACCCAGTACTTC. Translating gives CASSFGAGGPGETQYF.

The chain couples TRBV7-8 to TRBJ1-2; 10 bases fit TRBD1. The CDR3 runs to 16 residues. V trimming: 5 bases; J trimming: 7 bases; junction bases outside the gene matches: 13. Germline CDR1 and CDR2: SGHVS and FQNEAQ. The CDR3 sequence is CASSPRRDRGVGGYTF. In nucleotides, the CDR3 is TGTGCCAGCAGCCCCCGACGGGACAGGGGTGTAGGTGGCTACACCTTC.

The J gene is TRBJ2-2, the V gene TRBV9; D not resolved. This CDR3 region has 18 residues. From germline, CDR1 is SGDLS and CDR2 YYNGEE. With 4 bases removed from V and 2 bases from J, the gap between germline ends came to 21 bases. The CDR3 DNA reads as TGTGCCAGCAGCCCACGGTCCGATGGGCCCGGAAACACCGGGGAGCTGTTTTTT. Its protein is CASSPRSDGPGNTGELFF.

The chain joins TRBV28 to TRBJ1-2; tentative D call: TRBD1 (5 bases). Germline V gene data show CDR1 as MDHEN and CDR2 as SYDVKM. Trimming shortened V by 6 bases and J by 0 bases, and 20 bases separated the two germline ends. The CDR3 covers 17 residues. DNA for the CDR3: TGTGCCAGCAGCCGACCCTTATGGGGCAGAGCTAACTATGGCTACACCTTC. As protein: CASSRPLWGRANYGYTF.

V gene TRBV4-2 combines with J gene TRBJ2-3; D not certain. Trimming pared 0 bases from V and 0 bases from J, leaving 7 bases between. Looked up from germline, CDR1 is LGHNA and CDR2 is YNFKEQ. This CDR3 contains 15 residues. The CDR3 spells CASSQENFSTDTQYF. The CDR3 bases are TGTGCCAGCAGCCAAGAAAACTTCAGCACAGATACGCAGTATTTT.

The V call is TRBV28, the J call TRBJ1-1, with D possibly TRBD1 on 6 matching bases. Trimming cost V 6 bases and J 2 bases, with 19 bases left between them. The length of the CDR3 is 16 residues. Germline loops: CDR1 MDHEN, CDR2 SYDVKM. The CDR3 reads CASRTPGVKRNTEAFF. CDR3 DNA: TGTGCCAGCAGGACCCCAGGGGTAAAACGAAACACTGAAGCTTTCTTT. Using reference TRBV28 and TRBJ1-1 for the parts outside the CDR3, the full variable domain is DVKVTQSSRYLVKRTGEKVFLECVQDMDHENMFWYRQDPGLGLRLIYFSYDVKMKEKGDIPEGYSVSREKKERFSLILESASTNQTSMYLCASRTPGVKRNTEAFFGQGTRLTVV.

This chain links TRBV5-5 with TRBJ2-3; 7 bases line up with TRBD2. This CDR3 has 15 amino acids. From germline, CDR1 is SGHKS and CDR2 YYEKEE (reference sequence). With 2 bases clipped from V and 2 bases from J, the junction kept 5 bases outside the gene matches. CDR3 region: CASSLAGFNTDTQYF. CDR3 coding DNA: TGTGCCAGCAGCTTAGCGGGGTTTAACACAGATACGCAGTATTTT.

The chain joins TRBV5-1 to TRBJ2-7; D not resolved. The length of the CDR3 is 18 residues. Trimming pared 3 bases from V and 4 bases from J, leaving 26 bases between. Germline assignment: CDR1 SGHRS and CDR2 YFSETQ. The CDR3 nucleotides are TGCGCCAGCAGCTCAACTTCAGCCCTGACGCAGCCGTTTTACGAGCAGTACTTC. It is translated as CASSSTSALTQPFYEQYF.

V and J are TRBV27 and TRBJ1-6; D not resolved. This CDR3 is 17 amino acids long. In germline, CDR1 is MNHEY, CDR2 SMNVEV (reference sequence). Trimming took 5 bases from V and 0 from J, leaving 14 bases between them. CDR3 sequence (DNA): TGTGCCAGCAGTAAATGGACGAAGAGCTCCTATAATTCACCCCTCCACTTT. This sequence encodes CASSKWTKSSYNSPLHF.